This T cell receptor (beta chain) was obtained from a study of shared clonotypes between healthy human individuals. Study information: Three plates were used per donor for CD4 naive, three for CD4 memory, two for CD8 naive and one for CD8 memory. General study results and limits: Only blood was sampled, and tissue TCR repertoires likely differ from blood ones. Naive subsets generally had larger estimated richness than memory subsets.

Germline assignment: CDR1 MGHRA and CDR2 YSYEKL. Deletions cut 0 bases from V and 4 bases from J, with 13 bases between. The CDR3 length is 16 residues. With regard to this clone: What it binds is not known.

Over several immunoSEQ plates, each subset's genomic DNA was distributed in even portions. Profiling relied on immunoSEQ multiplex PCR, and the TCRdb table lists in-frame clones only, not all of them. Among roughly 700,000 clones, 74% were seen once, and the ten largest hold under 2%. The source of this sequence is a woman aged 30 to 39 in good health. The chain has TRBV4-1 and TRBJ2-1; weak D call: TRBD2 (6 bases). Sequencing was performed on memory CD4+ T cells sorted from blood. Subset of the sample: CD45RA-negative fraction. The CDR3 DNA is TGCGCCAGCAGCCAAGAAATCGGGACTCTGTACAATGAGCAGTTCTTC. Protein product: CASSQEIGTLYNEQFF.